This is a list of T cell receptor beta chains from one sample in a study of blood T cell repertoires in COVID-19. Using immunoSEQ multiplex PCR, the repertoire was profiled, and TCRdb retains in-frame clones only, with some absent. Here the sample spans around 100,000 clones, 70% to 85% being singletons. The sequenced sample consisted of peripheral blood. The receptors come from a man in his 70s with active or convalescent COVID-19. The CDR3 runs from the conserved cysteine through the conserved F or W. D genes are given only for firm matches. Size values are once, few and many counts, or a class for expanded clones, and some rows have none.

J: TRBJ1-2
V: TRBV7-9
size: NA
D: NA
length: 12
DNA: TGTGCCAGCAGCTTTTCGGACTATGGCTACACCTTC
CDR3: CASSFSDYGYTF

J: TRBJ2-7
V: TRBV5-1
size: NA
D: NA
length: 13
DNA: TGCGCCAGCAGCCCGGAAGGGGCCTACGAGCAGTACTTC
CDR3: CASSPEGAYEQYF

J: TRBJ2-1
V: TRBV7-3
size: NA
D: TRBD2
length: 16
DNA: TGTGCCAGCAGCTTGGGTAGCGGGGGGTTGTACAATGAGCAGTTCTTC
CDR3: CASSLGSGGLYNEQFF

J: TRBJ2-1
V: TRBV19
size: NA
D: NA
length: 14
DNA: TGTGCCAGTAGTGCCCTAGTTAGCCACAATGAGCAGTTCTTC
CDR3: CASSALVSHNEQFF

J: TRBJ1-2
V: TRBV12-5
size: few
D: TRBD1
length: 17
DNA: TGTGCTAGTGGTTCCCCCGCCCGACAGGGAGAGAACTATGGCTACACCTTC
CDR3: CASGSPARQGENYGYTF

J: TRBJ2-3
V: TRBV2
size: few
D: TRBD2
length: 15
DNA: TGTGCCAGCAGGGAGACTAGCGGGGGCGGAGATACGCAGTATTTT
CDR3: CASRETSGGGDTQYF

J: TRBJ2-2
V: TRBV18
size: NA
D: NA
length: 16
DNA: TGTGCCAGCTCACCGCTCCCGGGGATTGGCACCGGGGAGCTGTTTTTT
CDR3: CASSPLPGIGTGELFF

J: TRBJ2-6
V: TRBV5-1
size: NA
D: TRBD1
length: 18
DNA: TGCGCCAGCAGCTTGGAACAGGGGATAGTACCTGGGGCCAACGTCCTGACTTTC
CDR3: CASSLEQGIVPGANVLTF

J: TRBJ2-7
V: TRBV2
size: NA
D: TRBD2
length: 15
DNA: TGTGCCAGCAGTGAGACTAGCGGGAGAGGATACGAGCAGTACTTC
CDR3: CASSETSGRGYEQYF

J: TRBJ1-1
V: TRBV29-1
size: few
D: TRBD1
length: 14
DNA: TGCAGCGTTGGAGGTCCAGGGGGAAGGACTGAAGCTTTCTTT
CDR3: CSVGGPGGRTEAFF

J: TRBJ2-2
V: TRBV30
size: NA
D: TRBD2
length: 14
DNA: TGTGCCTGGAGATATCGCGGGAGGTTCGAGGAGCTGTTTTTT
CDR3: CAWRYRGRFEELFF